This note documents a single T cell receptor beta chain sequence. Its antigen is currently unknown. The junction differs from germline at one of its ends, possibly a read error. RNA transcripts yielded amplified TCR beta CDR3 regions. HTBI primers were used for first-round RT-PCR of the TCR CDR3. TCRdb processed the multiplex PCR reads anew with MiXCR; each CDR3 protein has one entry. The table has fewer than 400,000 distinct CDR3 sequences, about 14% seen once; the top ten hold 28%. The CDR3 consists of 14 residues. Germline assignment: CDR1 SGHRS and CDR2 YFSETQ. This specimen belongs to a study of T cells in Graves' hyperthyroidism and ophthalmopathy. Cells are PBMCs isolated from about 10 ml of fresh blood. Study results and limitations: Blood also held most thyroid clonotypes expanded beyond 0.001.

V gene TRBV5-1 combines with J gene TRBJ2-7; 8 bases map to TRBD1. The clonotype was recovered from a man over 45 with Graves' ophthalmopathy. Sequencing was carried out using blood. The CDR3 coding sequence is TGCACCAGCAGGGTAGACAGGGGACGGGGCGAGCAGTACTTC. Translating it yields CTSRVDRGRGEQYF.